These T cell receptor beta chains were read from a single sample in a study of cytomegalovirus exposure and HLA in healthy donors. The assay was immunoSEQ multiplex PCR, and TCRdb's table has in-frame clones only and misses some. In the table there are 140,000 or so clones, around 72% of which are singletons. The sequencing sample was made of PBMCs. The receptors come from a man between 40 and 49 years old in good health and CMV-seronegative. Both conserved end residues are part of each CDR3. Fields, in order: J gene, D gene, clone size, CDR3 length, V gene, CDR3 DNA, CDR3 protein. The D gene is left open where the match is weak. Clone size is not always given. Where it is, it says once, few, many or a class for expanded clones.

j_call: TRBJ2-7
d_call: .
clone_size: .
cdr3_length: 15
v_call: TRBV7-9
cdr3_nt: TGTGCCAGCAGCCCCCTGCGGGACGGATTTTGGGAGCAGTACTTC
cdr3_aa: CASSPLRDGFWEQYF

j_call: TRBJ1-4
d_call: .
clone_size: .
cdr3_length: 17
v_call: TRBV7-9
cdr3_nt: TGTGCCAGCAGTCCCCGTCAGACCCGGGGAACTAATGAAAAACTGTTTTTT
cdr3_aa: CASSPRQTRGTNEKLFF

j_call: TRBJ2-7
d_call: TRBD1
clone_size: .
cdr3_length: 16
v_call: TRBV4-1
cdr3_nt: TGCGCCAGCAGCCAAGCACCACAGGGGGCGGCCTACGAGCAGTACTTC
cdr3_aa: CASSQAPQGAAYEQYF

j_call: TRBJ2-1
d_call: TRBD2
clone_size: .
cdr3_length: 12
v_call: TRBV30
cdr3_nt: TGTGCCTGGGGCGGGAGGATCAATGAGCAGTTCTTC
cdr3_aa: CAWGGRINEQFF

j_call: TRBJ2-2
d_call: .
clone_size: few
cdr3_length: 15
v_call: TRBV11-1
cdr3_nt: TGTGCCAGCAGCTTACCGTGGCAGAACACCGGGGAGCTGTTTTTT
cdr3_aa: CASSLPWQNTGELFF

j_call: TRBJ1-2
d_call: TRBD1
clone_size: few
cdr3_length: 12
v_call: TRBV30
cdr3_nt: TGTGCCTGGAGTGCCGGGACAGGGCCCGGTACCTTC
cdr3_aa: CAWSAGTGPGTF

j_call: TRBJ2-7
d_call: TRBD2
clone_size: .
cdr3_length: 14
v_call: TRBV6-5
cdr3_nt: TGTGCCAGCAGAGCGGGAGGGTTAACCTACGAGCAGTACTTC
cdr3_aa: CASRAGGLTYEQYF

j_call: TRBJ2-1
d_call: TRBD2
clone_size: .
cdr3_length: 15
v_call: TRBV5-4
cdr3_nt: TGTGCCAGCATCCAAAGGGCGGGGGGTGACAATGAGCAGTTCTTC
cdr3_aa: CASIQRAGGDNEQFF

j_call: TRBJ1-2
d_call: .
clone_size: few
cdr3_length: 15
v_call: TRBV5-1
cdr3_nt: TGCGCCAGCAGCCAACAACCCACAGGGAACTATGGCTACACCTTC
cdr3_aa: CASSQQPTGNYGYTF

j_call: TRBJ2-2
d_call: TRBD2
clone_size: .
cdr3_length: 16
v_call: TRBV19
cdr3_nt: TGTGCCAGTACTCGGCGCGCGCGGGGGGACACCGGGGAGCTGTTTTTT
cdr3_aa: CASTRRARGDTGELFF

j_call: TRBJ1-4
d_call: TRBD1
clone_size: .
cdr3_length: 15
v_call: TRBV12-5
cdr3_nt: TGTGCTAGTGGTTTTCCCCAGGGGGCACATGAAAAACTGTTTTTT
cdr3_aa: CASGFPQGAHEKLFF

j_call: TRBJ1-3
d_call: .
clone_size: .
cdr3_length: 14
v_call: TRBV5-1
cdr3_nt: TGCGCCAGCAGCTTGTGGGAGCCTGGAAACACCATATATTTT
cdr3_aa: CASSLWEPGNTIYF

j_call: TRBJ2-2
d_call: TRBD1
clone_size: few
cdr3_length: 16
v_call: TRBV7-3
cdr3_nt: TGTGCCAGCAGCCCCTCGGACAGGGTTAACACCGGGGAGCTGTTTTTT
cdr3_aa: CASSPSDRVNTGELFF

j_call: TRBJ2-7
d_call: TRBD1
clone_size: .
cdr3_length: 13
v_call: TRBV5-1
cdr3_nt: TGCGCCAGCAGGTTCGGGACAGGGGACGAGCAGTACTTC
cdr3_aa: CASRFGTGDEQYF

j_call: TRBJ2-7
d_call: .
clone_size: .
cdr3_length: 15
v_call: TRBV4-1
cdr3_nt: TGCGCCAGCAGCCAAGTTGGACGGGAGTTTGACGAGCAGTACTTC
cdr3_aa: CASSQVGREFDEQYF

j_call: TRBJ1-1
d_call: .
clone_size: .
cdr3_length: 14
v_call: TRBV4-3
cdr3_nt: TGCGCCAGCAGCCAAGGGAGTGGAGACACTGAAGCTTTCTTT
cdr3_aa: CASSQGSGDTEAFF

j_call: TRBJ1-2
d_call: TRBD1
clone_size: once
cdr3_length: 14
v_call: TRBV6-5
cdr3_nt: TGTGCCAGCAGTCGACAGGGGGGTGGCTATGGCTACACCTTC
cdr3_aa: CASSRQGGGYGYTF

j_call: TRBJ2-1
d_call: TRBD2
clone_size: few
cdr3_length: 12
v_call: TRBV6-7
cdr3_nt: TGTGCCAGCAGTTACCCCGGGACTAGTCTGTTCTTC
cdr3_aa: CASSYPGTSLFF

j_call: TRBJ2-7
d_call: TRBD2
clone_size: .
cdr3_length: 15
v_call: TRBV7-9
cdr3_nt: TGTGCCAGCAGCCCACCCGGCGGGGGGCCATGGGAGCAGTACTTC
cdr3_aa: CASSPPGGGPWEQYF

j_call: TRBJ2-7
d_call: TRBD1
clone_size: .
cdr3_length: 15
v_call: TRBV6-6
cdr3_nt: TGTGCCAGCAGAAATTCAGGGGGCGCAGGGTACGAGCAGTACTTC
cdr3_aa: CASRNSGGAGYEQYF

j_call: TRBJ2-2
d_call: TRBD1
clone_size: few
cdr3_length: 15
v_call: TRBV6-6
cdr3_nt: TGTGCCAGCAACGACAGGGGCCCTTCCACCGGGGAGCTGTTTTTT
cdr3_aa: CASNDRGPSTGELFF

j_call: TRBJ2-7
d_call: .
clone_size: .
cdr3_length: 17
v_call: TRBV12-5
cdr3_nt: TGTGCTAGTGGTTTGGTTAAGCAGCACGGGGGTACCCACGAGCAGTACTTC
cdr3_aa: CASGLVKQHGGTHEQYF